One and the same sample provided the 14 T cell receptor beta chains below, sequenced in a study of Siglec-9 on CD8 T cells in melanoma. The assay was immunoSEQ multiplex PCR, and TCRdb's table has in-frame clones only and misses some. This table has approximately 39,000 clones, roughly four fifths appearing once. Sequencing was carried out using Siglec-9- CD8+ T cells sorted from blood. All receptors derive from a human donor in good health.

The gene calls are TRBV2 and TRBJ1-1, with unresolved D. In germline, CDR1 is SNHLY, CDR2 FYNNEI. V shed 5 bases and J shed 1 base, with 20 bases lying between them. This CDR3 has 17 amino acids. CDR3 bases: TGTGCCAGCAGTCATTGGTTGTTCACGGCCAGGAACACTGAAGCTTTCTTT. Its protein product is CASSHWLFTARNTEAFF.

The CDR3: CASSPESGWYTGELFF. DNA for the CDR3: TGTGCCAGCAGCCCGGAATCGGGTTGGTACACCGGGGAGCTGTTTTTT. J is TRBJ2-2 and V is TRBV5-6; D not certain. The CDR3 consists of 16 residues. V was shortened by 4 bases and J by 3 bases, with 16 bases between the two germline ends. Germline CDR1 is SGHDT and CDR2 is YYEEEE.

The chain joins TRBV4-1 to TRBJ2-7, with TRBD1 identical over 7 bases. V lost 4 bases and J lost 3; bases outside the gene matches: 12. The CDR3 covers 16 residues. CDR1 and CDR2 from the germline V gene are MGHRA and YSYEKL. CDR3: CASSLLPGTEIYEQYF. DNA for the CDR3: TGCGCCAGCAGCCTTCTCCCCGGGACAGAGATCTACGAGCAGTACTTC.

The V call is TRBV11-3, the J call TRBJ2-7; no firm D call. The CDR3 covers 15 residues. Germline CDR1 is SGHNT and CDR2 is YENEEA. V lost 0 bases and J 4 bases, leaving 13 bases between the germline ends. CDR3 DNA: TGTGCCAGCAGCTTAGATTCGGGCAGCGCGTACGAGCAGTACTTC. Protein sequence: CASSLDSGSAYEQYF.

V usage is TRBV28 and J usage is TRBJ1-1; possibly TRBD1 for D (6 bases). This CDR3 spans 12 amino acids. CDR1 is MDHEN, CDR2 SYDVKM, per germline. Trimming left V 4 bases short and J 5 bases short, with 8 bases between. DNA for the CDR3: TGTGCCAGCAGTTCAGGGGAAACTGAAGCTTTCTTT. Protein product: CASSSGETEAFF.

About this clone: This CDR3 is missing its conserved last phenylalanine or tryptophan, likely due to a read error. No DNA is shown, since the ends of the CDR3 on it are uncertain; the CDR3 is the one TCRdb lists. The chain has TRBV4-1 and TRBJ1-5; the table's D call, TRBD1, has no DNA check behind it. The CDR3 is 9 amino acids long, termini counted. Germline V gene lookup returns CDR1 MGHRA and CDR2 YSYEKL. The CDR3: CASTIRTGD.

This chain uses TRBV7-8 with TRBJ2-7; D not resolved. Germline CDR1 and CDR2: SGHVS and FQNEAQ. Trimming stripped 5 bases from V and 4 bases from J, with 21 bases between. The CDR3 length is 16 residues. CDR3 sequence: CASSQSSRVFSYEQYF. CDR3 bases: TGTGCCAGCAGCCAAAGCTCGAGAGTTTTTTCATACGAGCAGTACTTC.

This clone is a singleton in its sample. This chain joins TRBV5-6 and TRBJ2-7, with D uncertain. Trimming stripped 1 base from V and 0 bases from J, with 11 bases between. The germline V gene encodes CDR1 SGHDT and CDR2 YYEEEE. The CDR3 loop spans 15 amino acids. This CDR3 reads CASSLLLGNSYEQYF. CDR3 in DNA: TGTGCCAGCAGCTTGCTTCTCGGCAACTCCTACGAGCAGTACTTC.

In this sample, this clone turned up once. The sample contains more than one DNA sequence encoding this CDR3. The chain has TRBV11-2 and TRBJ2-7; no clear D. V gave up 2 bases and J gave up 4 bases, with 3 bases separating them. The CDR3 runs 11 residues. The germline gives CDR1 SGHAT, CDR2 FQNNGV. The CDR3 DNA reads as TGTGCCAGCAGCTTAACTTACGAGCAGTACTTC. Amino acids: CASSLTYEQYF.

The chain couples TRBV6-5 to TRBJ2-1; 8 nucleotides line up with TRBD1. The CDR3 runs 13 residues. With 6 bases clipped from V and 9 bases from J, the junction kept 7 bases outside the gene matches. The V gene's germline CDR1 is MNHEY and CDR2 SVGAGI. In DNA, the CDR3 is TGTGCCAGCAGCCTGACAGGGGAGGTTGAGCAGTTCTTC. Translation gives CASSLTGEVEQFF.

The chain recombines TRBV29-1 with TRBJ2-4; maybe TRBD1 (6 bases). CDR3 size: 15 residues. Looked up from germline, CDR1 is SQVTM and CDR2 is ANQGSEA. V was clipped by 1 base and J by 8 bases, with 18 bases between them. CDR3 DNA sequence: TGCAGCGTTGAAGTGGGGTGGGGGCCCGAGGACATTCAGTACTTC. Amino acid sequence: CSVEVGWGPEDIQYF.

This rearrangement joins TRBV7-3 to TRBJ2-1; tentatively, D is TRBD1 or TRBD2 (5 bases each). This CDR3 comprises 15 residues. The V gene's germline CDR1 is SGHTA and CDR2 FQGTGA. Trimming pared 5 bases from V and 4 bases from J, leaving 15 bases between. The CDR3 DNA is TGTGCCAGCAGCCCGGCCGAGGGGAATTACAATGAGCAGTTCTTC. This codes for CASSPAEGNYNEQFF. Variable domain in full (rest from reference TRBV7-3 and TRBJ2-1): GAGVSQTPSNKVTEKGKYVELRCDPISGHTALYWYRQSLGQGPEFLIYFQGTGAADDSGLPNDRFFAVRPEGSVSTLKIQRTERGDSAVYLCASSPAEGNYNEQFFGPGTRLTVL.

The V call is TRBV7-2, the J call TRBJ2-7; 9 positions agree with TRBD1. The CDR3 consists of 17 residues. V shed 5 bases and J 6 bases; nucleotides not matched to a gene: 17. Germline CDR1 reads SGHTA; CDR2 reads FQGNSA. The CDR3 bases are TGTGCCAGCAGCGGCCTAGACAGGGGGGCGCGATTGGGCGAGCAGTACTTC. This sequence encodes CASSGLDRGARLGEQYF. Based on the CDR3 plus reference TRBV7-2 and TRBJ2-7, the full variable domain is GAGVSQSPSNKVTEKGKDVELRCDPISGHTALYWYRQSLGQGLEFLIYFQGNSAPDKSGLPSDRFSAERTGGSVSTLTIQRTQQEDSAVYLCASSGLDRGARLGEQYFGPGTRLTVT.

This rearrangement joins TRBV9 to TRBJ2-1; 10 bases fit TRBD2. Per germline, CDR1 SGDLS and CDR2 YYNGEE. The V and J ends lost 3 bases and 4 bases, in that order; junction bases with no gene match: 7. CDR3 size: 16 residues. This CDR3 reads CASSGSGTSVYNEQFF. In nucleotides, the CDR3 is TGTGCCAGCAGCGGTTCCGGGACTAGCGTTTACAATGAGCAGTTCTTC.